The 8 T cell receptor beta chains below were found in one sample sequenced in a study of T cells after yellow fever vaccination. TCRdb itself ran the 5' RACE reads through MiXCR, one entry per CDR3 protein. The table lists approximately 340,000 distinct CDR3 sequences, over 8% of them singletons, with about a sixth in the top ten. The sample was PBMCs, taken on the day of the first yellow fever vaccination. These TCRs come from a man between 18 and 29 years old who received the YFV17D yellow fever vaccine.

The genes are TRBV4-3 and TRBJ2-7; D is ambiguous. The V end was cut by 4 bases, the J end by 1 base, with 11 bases between. Germline V CDR1 and CDR2: LGHNA, YSLEER. There are 14 residues in the CDR3. Here the CDR3 reads CASSPAAGSYEQYF. The CDR3 DNA follows: TGCGCCAGCAGCCCTGCCGCTGGTTCCTACGAGCAGTACTTC.

This clonotype was detected ten times or more. V is TRBV15 and J is TRBJ2-3; 8 nucleotides align to TRBD2. Germline CDR1 is LNHNV and CDR2 is YYDKDF (reference sequence). This CDR3 is built from 17 residues. The V gene end was trimmed by 1 base and the J gene end by 2 bases; junction bases not matched to a gene: 8. CDR3 coding DNA: TGTGCCACCAGCAGAGTACGGGGGGGACGTCCCACAGATACGCAGTATTTT. This gives the protein CATSRVRGGRPTDTQYF.

The table lists this clonotype with many counts. The rearrangement links TRBV18 to TRBJ2-5; 9 nucleotides align to TRBD2. The germline V gene has CDR1 KGHSH and CDR2 LQKENI. Unmatched junction bases numbered 9, after V lost 3 bases and J lost 4 bases. The CDR3 length is 16 residues. For the CDR3, the DNA is TGTGCCAGCTCACCCCCTCCAGCGGGGGGCTCAGAGACCCAGTACTTC. Translation gives CASSPPPAGGSETQYF.

This clonotype was seen a few times. V is TRBV6-1 and J is TRBJ2-7; no definite D call. Germline CDR1 is MNHNS and CDR2 is SASEGT. The CDR3 has 12 amino acids. V lost 3 bases and J 8 bases, leaving 11 bases between the germline ends. CDR3 DNA: TGTGCCAGCAGTGATCGCCGATGGCAGCAGTACTTC. Protein sequence: CASSDRRWQQYF.

Worth noting for this clonotype: At one of its ends the junction is not consistent with the germline gene, which may arise from a read error. This chain links TRBV6-1 with TRBJ2-2; 7 positions agree with TRBD1. The CDR3 length is 16 residues. From germline, CDR1 is MNHNS and CDR2 SASEGT. CDR3 residues: CASSDRGMGETGVLFF. Here the CDR3 DNA reads TGTGCCAGCAGTGACAGGGGGATGGGGGAGACCGGGGTGCTGTTTTTT.

In its sample, this clonotype was seen a few times. The chain recombines TRBV3-1 with TRBJ2-2; D possibly corresponds to TRBD1 (8 bases). Trimming took off 1 base at V and 1 base at J, with 16 bases between the two ends. The CDR3 covers 18 residues. Germline values: CDR1 LGHDT, CDR2 YNNKEL (reference sequence). Here the CDR3 reads CASSQGSGGQENTGELFF. The CDR3 region has the DNA TGTGCCAGCAGCCAAGGCTCGGGGGGACAGGAGAACACCGGGGAGCTGTTTTTT. Looking up the rest from reference TRBV3-1 and TRBJ2-2 gives the full variable domain: DTAVSQTPKYLVTQMGNDKSIKCEQNLGHDTMYWYKQDSKKFLKIMFSYNNKELIINETVPNRFSPKSPDKAHLNLHINSLELGDSAVYFCASSQGSGGQENTGELFFGEGSRLTVL.

Only a few counts were recorded for this clonotype. V is TRBV4-1 and J is TRBJ2-5; 11 bases align to TRBD2. Trimming cost V 2 bases and J 4 bases; bases outside gene matches: 12. This CDR3 comprises 18 residues. The V gene's germline CDR1 is MGHRA and CDR2 YSYEKL. CDR3 amino acids: CASSQYGTSGTQGETQYF. The CDR3 DNA reads as TGCGCCAGCAGCCAATACGGGACTAGCGGAACCCAAGGAGAGACCCAGTACTTC.

This clonotype was picked up a small number of times. The chain has TRBV5-1 and TRBJ1-4; D gene ambiguous. This CDR3 is built from 15 residues. Germline V CDR1 and CDR2: SGHRS, YFSETQ. V shed 0 bases and J shed 3 bases, with 9 bases lying between them. CDR3 residues: CASSLETGANEKLFF. Here the CDR3 DNA reads TGCGCCAGCAGCTTGGAAACGGGTGCTAATGAAAAACTGTTTTTT.